The subject of this entry is one T cell receptor (beta chain). Its antigen is not known. These data originate in a study of cytomegalovirus exposure and HLA in healthy donors. Across the study: Early release data held some 80 million unique TCRs from HLA-typed donors.

Primers included in the PCR were 60 Vbeta and 13 Jbeta primers. Repertoires were generated with immunoSEQ multiplex PCR, while TCRdb's copy carries only in-frame clones and drops some. Here the sample spans more than 50,000 clones, approximately 80% being singletons. The study's findings and limits: Per a prior analysis, the majority of TCR beta V segments were productive roughly 87% or roughly 30% of the time. For TCR beta chains, V- and J-gene trimming was later linked to a missense DCLRE1C variant.

With V trimmed by 4 bases and J by 5 bases, 9 bases remained unmatched. In germline, CDR1 is MNHEY, CDR2 SMNVEV (reference sequence). The CDR3 extends over 15 amino acids. This rearrangement joins TRBV27 to TRBJ2-5; 8 nucleotides agree with TRBD2. Sequenced material: PBMCs. The origin of this receptor is a female donor in good health and CMV-seronegative. CDR3 amino acids: CASSSKPAGGETQYF. The CDR3, as DNA: TGTGCCAGCAGTTCCAAGCCTGCGGGAGGTGAGACCCAGTACTTC.